This T cell receptor beta chain was identified in a study of blood T cell repertoires in COVID-19. The wider study: COVID-19 samples from acute and convalescent phases originated in the United States, Italy and Spain. Nucleic acid was either cDNA or gDNA, and it came from T cells, B-cell-depleted T cells, or PBMCs.

Original methodology: The authors estimated nucleated cell counts from reference gene primer amplification. Measured with immunoSEQ multiplex PCR; TCRdb has only the in-frame clones, and not every one. V and J calls and clone size are those listed in that table; D and trimming were worked out from the DNA. Here the sample spans about 280,000 clones, roughly 87% being singletons. In germline, CDR1 is MDHEN, CDR2 SYDVKM. Unmatched junction bases numbered 11, after V lost 4 bases and J lost 4 bases. This CDR3 has 18 amino acids. The receptor was isolated from a woman between 50 and 59 years old who had recovered from COVID-19. The chain uses TRBV28 and TRBJ2-5, with 14 positions matching TRBD2. The sequenced material came from peripheral blood. This CDR3 reads CASSSPLRLAGGGETQYF. As DNA, the CDR3 is TGTGCCAGCAGTTCTCCCCTCAGACTAGCGGGAGGGGGAGAGACCCAGTACTTC. The whole variable domain, remainder taken from reference TRBV28 and TRBJ2-5, is DVKVTQSSRYLVKRTGEKVFLECVQDMDHENMFWYRQDPGLGLRLIYFSYDVKMKEKGDIPEGYSVSREKKERFSLILESASTNQTSMYLCASSSPLRLAGGGETQYFGPGTRLLVL.